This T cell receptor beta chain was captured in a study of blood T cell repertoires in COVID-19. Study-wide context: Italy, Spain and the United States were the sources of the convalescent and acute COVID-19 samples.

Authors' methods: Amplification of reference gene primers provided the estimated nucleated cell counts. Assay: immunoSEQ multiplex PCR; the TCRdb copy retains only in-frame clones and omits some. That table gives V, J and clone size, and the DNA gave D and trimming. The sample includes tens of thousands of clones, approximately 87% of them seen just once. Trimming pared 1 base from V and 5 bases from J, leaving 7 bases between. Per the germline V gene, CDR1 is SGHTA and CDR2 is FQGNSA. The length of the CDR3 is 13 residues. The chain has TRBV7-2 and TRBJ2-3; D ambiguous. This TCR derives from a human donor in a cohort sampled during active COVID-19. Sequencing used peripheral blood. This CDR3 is CASSLDFRDTQYF. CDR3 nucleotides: TGTGCCAGCAGCTTAGACTTTCGAGATACGCAGTATTTT.